The 21 T cell receptor beta chains in this list originate from one sample, sequenced in a study of blood T cell repertoires in COVID-19. Here immunoSEQ multiplex PCR was the method, and the copy in TCRdb shows in-frame clones only, minus some. In the table there are around 99,000 clones, about 93% of which are singletons. What was sequenced was peripheral blood. The source is a woman aged 30 to 39 with acute or convalescent COVID-19.

The chain joins TRBV11-2 to TRBJ2-7; TRBD2 might be the D (5 bases). The germline gives CDR1 SGHAT, CDR2 FQNNGV. V shed 7 bases and J shed 2 bases, with 15 bases lying between them. The CDR3 runs 14 residues. In DNA form, the CDR3 reads TGTGCCAGCACCCCCAGCGGAGGTCCCTACGAGCAGTACTTC. Residues: CASTPSGGPYEQYF.

This clone was detected once. V and J are TRBV5-1 and TRBJ2-1; TRBD2 matches 7 bases. The CDR3 contains 15 residues. V shed 0 bases, J shed 7 bases, and the junction held 7 bases outside the gene matches. Germline V gene lookup returns CDR1 SGHRS and CDR2 YFSETQ. The CDR3: CASSLARGVRNEQFF. CDR3 bases: TGCGCCAGCAGCTTGGCCCGGGGGGTCAGGAATGAGCAGTTCTTC.

In this sample, this clone turned up once. The V and J genes are TRBV27 and TRBJ2-2, with 8 bases matching TRBD1. The length of the CDR3 is 15 residues. Trimming cost V 4 bases and J 3 bases; bases outside gene matches: 4. The germline gives CDR1 MNHEY, CDR2 SMNVEV (reference sequence). CDR3 protein: CASSSGQGHTGELFF. The CDR3 region has the DNA TGTGCCAGCAGTTCAGGACAGGGACACACCGGGGAGCTGTTTTTT.

This clone has a single count. The chain carries TRBV10-3 and TRBJ1-5, with a tentative D call TRBD1 (6 bases). The CDR3 runs 15 residues. Germline loops: CDR1 ENHRY, CDR2 SYGVKD. Trimming took off 4 bases at V and 4 bases at J, with 14 bases between the two ends. The CDR3, as DNA: TGTGCCATCAGTGTTGGCTTGGGGGCGAATCAGCCCCAGCATTTT. It translates to CAISVGLGANQPQHF.

The chain uses TRBV4-2 and TRBJ2-7, with D possibly being TRBD1 (5 bases). Germline CDR1 is LGHNA and CDR2 is YNFKEQ. The CDR3 is made up of 18 amino acids. V dropped 5 bases and J dropped 0 bases, with 23 bases sitting between them. For the CDR3, the DNA is TGTGCCAGCAGCAGGGGCTTCAAAAGGGGAACGAGCTCCTACGAGCAGTACTTC. This translates into CASSRGFKRGTSSYEQYF.

The CDR3 DNA is TGTGCCAGCAGTGAGCCGGGACAGGGGGCGCGGAATTCACCCCTCCACTTT. Amino acid sequence: CASSEPGQGARNSPLHF. J is TRBJ1-6 and V is TRBV28; the match to TRBD1 covers 12 bases. The CDR3 sequence is 17 residues long. Germline values: CDR1 MDHEN, CDR2 SYDVKM. Trimming cost V 5 bases and J 7 bases; bases outside gene matches: 9.

This sequence joins TRBV10-1 and TRBJ2-1; D not resolved. This CDR3 spans 14 amino acids. Between the trimmed V and J ends, which lost 8 bases and 2 bases, there was a span of 13 bases. Germline V gene sequence: CDR1 WNHNN, CDR2 SYGVQD (reference sequence). The CDR3 DNA reads as TGCGCCAGCTCTACGTATTCGGCCTACAATGAGCAGTTCTTC. Translating it yields CASSTYSAYNEQFF.

The V call is TRBV30, the J call TRBJ2-7; D perhaps matches TRBD1 (6 bases). Germline V gene lookup returns CDR1 GTSNPN and CDR2 SVGIG (reference sequence). The V and J ends lost 2 bases and 3 bases respectively, with 11 bases between them. This CDR3 spans 13 amino acids. In nucleotides, the CDR3 is TGTGCCTGGAGTACAGGGAGAGGCTACGAGCAGTACTTC. Translated, it gives CAWSTGRGYEQYF.

The chain employs TRBV19 and TRBJ2-7, with D perhaps matching TRBD2 (6 bases). CDR1 is LNHDA and CDR2 is SQIVND in the germline V gene (reference sequence). The germline V and J ends were trimmed by 5 bases and 0 bases, with 8 bases remaining between them. The CDR3 is 13 residues long. Here the CDR3 reads CASSLGSSYEQYF. In DNA form, the CDR3 reads TGTGCCAGTAGTCTCGGGAGCTCCTACGAGCAGTACTTC.

The CDR3 DNA follows: TGTGCCAGCAGCTACTCCGGGACAGGGGTTCAGCCCCAGCATTTT. Translation gives CASSYSGTGVQPQHF. This chain connects TRBV5-5 to TRBJ1-5, with 10 positions matching TRBD1. There are 15 residues in the CDR3. The V segment lost 3 bases and the J segment 6 bases; nucleotides outside the gene matches: 6. Germline CDR1 reads SGHKS; CDR2 reads YYEKEE (reference sequence).

V gene TRBV7-2 combines with J gene TRBJ2-7; D ambiguous. The V end lost 6 bases, the J end lost 3 bases, and 12 bases lay between the germline ends. CDR3 size: 13 residues. Germline-derived CDR1 and CDR2 are SGHTA and FQGNSA. The CDR3 is CASRSSLDYEQYF. The CDR3 DNA follows: TGTGCCAGCAGATCAAGCCTAGACTACGAGCAGTACTTC.

The chain is built from TRBV7-2 and TRBJ2-1; 7 bases fit TRBD2. Trimming at V came to 1 base and at J to 3 bases, leaving 3 bases not matched to a gene. Per germline, CDR1 SGHTA and CDR2 FQGNSA. The CDR3 loop spans 15 amino acids. The CDR3 sequence is CASSLGAGDYNEQFF. Written as DNA, the CDR3 is TGTGCCAGCAGCTTAGGGGCGGGGGACTACAATGAGCAGTTCTTC.

The rearrangement joins TRBV5-1 to TRBJ2-7, with D possibly TRBD2 on 5 matching bases. The germline gives CDR1 SGHRS, CDR2 YFSETQ. The V gene lost 0 bases and the J gene lost 0 bases, with 10 bases spanning the gap. CDR3 length: 15 residues. CDR3 bases: TGCGCCAGCAGCTTGGTGGAGGTGGGCTCCTACGAGCAGTACTTC. Translated, it gives CASSLVEVGSYEQYF. Looking up the rest from reference TRBV5-1 and TRBJ2-7 gives the full variable domain: KAGVTQTPRYLIKTRGQQVTLSCSPISGHRSVSWYQQTPGQGLQFLFEYFSETQRNKGNFPGRFSGRQFSNSRSEMNVSTLELGDSALYLCASSLVEVGSYEQYFGPGTRLTVT.

The V call is TRBV4-3, the J call TRBJ2-1, with 9 positions matching TRBD1. The V and J ends lost 0 bases and 7 bases, in that order; junction bases with no gene match: 16. This CDR3 has 19 amino acids. CDR1 LGHNA and CDR2 YSLEER come from the germline V gene. CDR3 sequence: CASSQEGTPDRGARNEQFF. The CDR3 region has the DNA TGCGCCAGCAGCCAAGAGGGGACCCCGGACAGGGGTGCACGGAATGAGCAGTTCTTC.

The V gene is TRBV10-3, the J gene TRBJ2-1, with 16 bases lining up with TRBD2. V gave up 6 bases and J gave up 4 bases; unmatched junction bases: 6. Germline V lookup: CDR1 ENHRY, CDR2 SYGVKD. The CDR3 contains 17 residues. CDR3 in amino acids: CAIRGTSGRARYNEQFF. The CDR3 DNA sequence: TGTGCCATCAGGGGGACTAGCGGGAGGGCCAGGTACAATGAGCAGTTCTTC.

This clone was seen a single time. This chain joins TRBV12-3 or TRBV12-4 and TRBJ1-1; 8 bases agree with TRBD1. V lost 7 bases, J lost 5 bases, and 3 bases stayed unmatched. The CDR3 contains 12 residues. CDR3 DNA sequence: TGTGCCAGCACTAGGACAGGGACTGAAGCTTTCTTT. This codes for CASTRTGTEAFF.

The gene calls are TRBV11-2 and TRBJ2-3; 8 bases are shared with TRBD2. The CDR3 totals 16 residues. The ends lost 0 bases at V and 7 bases at J; junction bases unmatched: 9. The germline V gene has CDR1 SGHAT and CDR2 FQNNGV. CDR3 coding DNA: TGTGCCAGCAGCTTAGATGGTAGCGGGGTAACCTATACGCAGTATTTT. Its translation is CASSLDGSGVTYTQYF.

The chain is built from TRBV2 and TRBJ2-3; perhaps TRBD2 as D (5 bases). V lost 4 bases and J lost 5, with 22 bases in between. Germline V gene sequence: CDR1 SNHLY, CDR2 FYNNEI. This CDR3 comprises 17 residues. CDR3 sequence (DNA): TGTGCCAGCAGTGCAAGTTTAGCCCGAGGGCTGCAAGATACGCAGTATTTT. Encoded protein: CASSASLARGLQDTQYF.

The V and J genes are TRBV5-4 and TRBJ1-1, with TRBD1 matching over 7 bases. Germline trimming cut 2 bases from V and 4 bases from J; bases unmatched to any gene: 8. Per the germline V gene, CDR1 is SGHNT and CDR2 is YYREEE (reference sequence). The CDR3 contains 15 residues. CDR3 protein: CASSLTTGETTEAFF. Here the CDR3 DNA reads TGTGCCAGCAGCTTAACAACAGGGGAGACCACTGAAGCTTTCTTT.

V gene TRBV28 combines with J gene TRBJ2-1; 8 nucleotides align to TRBD2. The ends lost 6 bases at V and 6 bases at J; junction bases unmatched: 10. The V gene's germline CDR1 is MDHEN and CDR2 SYDVKM. The CDR3 spans 15 residues. The CDR3 spells CASRISGGRFNEQFF. The CDR3 nucleotides are TGTGCCAGCAGGATAAGCGGGGGTCGATTCAATGAGCAGTTCTTC. The complete variable domain, with remaining parts taken from reference TRBV28 and TRBJ2-1, reads DVKVTQSSRYLVKRTGEKVFLECVQDMDHENMFWYRQDPGLGLRLIYFSYDVKMKEKGDIPEGYSVSREKKERFSLILESASTNQTSMYLCASRISGGRFNEQFFGPGTRLTVL.

This chain uses TRBV29-1 with TRBJ2-7, with a possible D match to TRBD1 (6 bases). CDR1 is SQVTM, CDR2 ANQGSEA, per germline. Trimming shortened V by 6 bases and J by 3 bases, and 12 bases separated the two germline ends. The CDR3 is made up of 12 amino acids. This chain's CDR3 is CSVGDIGYEQYF. In DNA, the CDR3 is TGCAGCGTGGGGGACATAGGCTACGAGCAGTACTTC.